The 5 T cell receptor beta chains given below trace back to one sample, sequenced in a study of blood T cell repertoires in COVID-19. TCRdb's table, derived via immunoSEQ multiplex PCR, lists solely in-frame clones and lacks some. The sample lists 150,000 to 200,000 clones, 70% to 90% occurring once. The sequenced sample consisted of peripheral blood. Receptor source: a human donor in a cohort sampled during active COVID-19.

The rearrangement joins TRBV9 to TRBJ2-1; 7 nucleotides match TRBD2. From germline, CDR1 is SGDLS and CDR2 YYNGEE. The V segment lost 2 bases and the J segment 5 bases; nucleotides outside the gene matches: 1. The CDR3 extends over 13 amino acids. In nucleotides, the CDR3 is TGTGCCAGCAGCGTCAGCGGGGACAATGAGCAGTTCTTC. Protein sequence: CASSVSGDNEQFF.

J is TRBJ2-2 and V is TRBV5-1; D possibly corresponds to TRBD1 (6 bases). V dropped 5 bases and J dropped 8 bases, with 16 bases sitting between them. The CDR3 loop spans 14 amino acids. Germline lookup yields CDR1 SGHRS and CDR2 YFSETQ. The CDR3 bases are TGCGCCAGCAGGGATAACAGGGAGTCAGGGGAGCTGTTTTTT. Its translation is CASRDNRESGELFF.

The chain uses TRBV6-2 or TRBV6-3 and TRBJ1-6; a weak D match, TRBD1 (5 bases). Germline lookup yields CDR1 MNHEY and CDR2 SVGEGT. The CDR3 is made up of 15 amino acids. The ends were cut back, 6 bases at V and 5 bases at J, with 14 bases in the middle. CDR3 nucleotide sequence: TGTGCCAGCAGCAACGGGGGTAGGAATAATTCACCCCTCCACTTT. Translated: CASSNGGRNNSPLHF.

The chain links TRBV4-3 to TRBJ1-2; D may be TRBD1 (5 bases). Trimming took off 0 bases at V and 1 base at J, with 12 bases between the two ends. Per the germline V gene, CDR1 is LGHNA and CDR2 is YSLEER. This CDR3 comprises 16 residues. This CDR3 reads CASSQDGLQDNYGYTF. In DNA form, the CDR3 reads TGCGCCAGCAGCCAAGATGGGCTACAGGATAACTATGGCTACACCTTC.

The rearrangement links TRBV6-2 or TRBV6-3 to TRBJ1-1; D may be TRBD1 (5 bases). Germline V gene lookup returns CDR1 MNHEY and CDR2 SVGEGT. The length of the CDR3 is 14 residues. Trimming took off 6 bases at V and 0 bases at J, with 11 bases between the two ends. The CDR3 nucleotides are TGTGCCAGCAGCCGGGGGGTCGTGAACACTGAAGCTTTCTTT. Amino acid sequence: CASSRGVVNTEAFF.